A single sample gave rise to the 8 T cell receptor beta chains below, sequenced in a study of cytomegalovirus exposure and HLA in healthy donors. PCR primers comprised 60 Vbeta and 13 Jbeta primers. The method was immunoSEQ multiplex PCR; TCRdb's version includes in-frame clones alone and lacks a portion of them. The table includes 55,000 to 75,000 clones, 74% detected once. The material sequenced was PBMCs. These receptors were taken from a human donor in good health.

This sequence joins TRBV9 and TRBJ2-1, with a tentative D call TRBD1 (5 bases). The V and J ends lost 2 bases and 0 bases respectively, with 9 bases between them. CDR1 is SGDLS, CDR2 YYNGEE, per germline. The CDR3 length is 15 residues. CDR3 sequence reads: CASSVGRGSYNEQFF. The CDR3 bases are TGTGCCAGCAGCGTTGGAAGGGGCTCCTACAATGAGCAGTTCTTC.

The rearrangement links TRBV19 to TRBJ2-6; perhaps TRBD1 as D (5 bases). The germline V and J ends were trimmed by 10 bases and 0 bases, with 22 bases remaining between them. The germline gives CDR1 LNHDA, CDR2 SQIVND (reference sequence). The CDR3 runs to 18 residues. This CDR3 reads CATQIWPTTGSGANVLTF. DNA of the CDR3: TGTGCCACCCAGATCTGGCCCACCACAGGCTCTGGGGCCAACGTCCTGACTTTC.

This chain links TRBV21-1 with TRBJ1-5; TRBD1 reflects the table's D call only, with no check against the DNA. TRBV21-1 is tagged as a pseudogene. CDR3 length: 18 residues. CDR3 loop: CARGKPTGDAESNQPQHF. For the CDR3, the DNA is TGTGCCAGGGGAAAACCGACAGGGGACGCTGAAAGCAATCAGCCCCAGCATTTT.

The chain links TRBV27 to TRBJ1-5; perhaps TRBD1 as D (5 bases). Germline CDR1 and CDR2: MNHEY and SMNVEV (reference sequence). There are 14 residues in the CDR3. Trimming left V 2 bases short and J 1 base short, with 6 bases between. The CDR3 spells CASSLDRSNQPQHF. The CDR3, as DNA: TGTGCCAGCAGTTTAGACAGAAGCAATCAGCCCCAGCATTTT.

The CDR3 reads CASSLDSFLSLNTEAFF. Here the CDR3 DNA reads TGCGCCAGCAGCCTGGACTCCTTTCTGTCCCTGAACACTGAAGCTTTCTTT. The chain combines TRBV4-1 with TRBJ1-1; no reliable D call. CDR3 length: 17 residues. The V gene lost 4 bases and the J gene lost 0 bases, with 18 bases spanning the gap. Per the germline V gene, CDR1 is MGHRA and CDR2 is YSYEKL.

V and J are TRBV2 and TRBJ2-7; tentative D call: TRBD2 (5 bases). This CDR3 comprises 16 residues. Germline V gene data show CDR1 as SNHLY and CDR2 as FYNNEI. Between the trimmed V and J ends, which lost 2 bases and 5 bases, there was a span of 19 bases. The CDR3 sequence is CASSESSASKGHEQYF. In DNA form, the CDR3 reads TGTGCCAGCAGTGAATCCTCGGCTAGCAAAGGCCACGAGCAGTACTTC. The full variable domain, its missing parts supplied by reference TRBV2 and TRBJ2-7, is EPEVTQTPSHQVTQMGQEVILRCVPISNHLYFYWYRQILGQKVEFLVSFYNNEISEKSEIFDDQFSVERPDGSNFTLKIRSTKLEDSAMYFCASSESSASKGHEQYFGPGTRLTVT.

This chain links TRBV5-1 with TRBJ2-3; 8 positions agree with TRBD1. There are 18 residues in the CDR3. Germline CDR1 SGHRS, CDR2 YFSETQ. V shed 3 bases, J shed 0 bases, and the junction held 12 bases outside the gene matches. CDR3 protein: CASSYPGTGPPSTDTQYF. The CDR3 region has the DNA TGCGCCAGCAGCTATCCCGGGACAGGTCCTCCTAGCACAGATACGCAGTATTTT.

The chain is built from TRBV28 and TRBJ1-3, with 8 bases fitting TRBD1. The trim removed 6 bases at V and 3 bases at J, leaving 10 bases unmatched. From germline, CDR1 is MDHEN and CDR2 SYDVKM. This CDR3 comprises 16 residues. CDR3 protein: CASRGMTGESGNTIYF. For the CDR3, the DNA is TGTGCCAGCAGGGGTATGACAGGGGAAAGTGGAAACACCATATATTTT.